This TCR beta chain was captured in a study of PD-L1 blockade in urothelial cancer. Germline lookup yields CDR1 MNHEY and CDR2 SVGAGI. V was pared by 6 bases and J by 5 bases, with 13 bases between. This CDR3 comprises 14 residues. Indicated time point: pretreatment peripheral blood. Clones were read by immunoSEQ multiplex PCR, and TCRdb kept only the in-frame ones, dropping some. The sample lists over 100,000 clones, roughly 84% occurring once. The sample in question was PBMCs, obtained around atezolizumab (anti-PD-L1) treatment. The chain carries TRBV6-5 and TRBJ1-4; D not certain. This TCR came from a man aged 50 or older with urothelial cancer. In DNA, the CDR3 is TGTGCCAGCAGCCTTGTGCAGAAGAATGAAAAACTGTTTTTT. Amino acids: CASSLVQKNEKLFF.